Below are 17 T cell receptor beta chains sequenced from a single sample in a study of blood T cell repertoires in COVID-19. Only in-frame clones appear in the TCRdb table, and some are missing; sequencing was by immunoSEQ multiplex PCR. The data hold a few hundred thousand clones, with about nine tenths observed a single time. Sequenced: PBMCs or T cells enriched from blood (not recorded which). The receptor set was obtained from a man aged 35 to 55 who had recovered from COVID-19.

The chain links TRBV7-8 to TRBJ1-2; TRBD1 matches at 8 bases. Trimming removed 5 bases from V and 8 bases from J; junction bases left unmatched: 13. Germline-derived CDR1 and CDR2 are SGHVS and FQNEAQ. This CDR3 has 15 amino acids. The CDR3 nucleotides read TGTGCCAGCAGCGGCAGGACAGGGAATGGTCGGGGCTACACCTTC. Translated: CASSGRTGNGRGYTF.

V usage is TRBV6-5 and J usage is TRBJ2-1, with 7 bases aligning to TRBD2. The CDR3 totals 12 residues. Germline CDR1 MNHEY, CDR2 SVGAGI. J gave up 11 bases and V 8 bases, and 9 bases lay outside the gene matches. The CDR3, as DNA: TGTGCCAGCGGGACTAACGGGGATAAGCAGTTCTTC. Translation: CASGTNGDKQFF.

The sample holds a few counts of this clone. The V and J genes are TRBV30 and TRBJ2-6; 10 bases map to TRBD1. The germline gives CDR1 GTSNPN, CDR2 SVGIG (reference sequence). The CDR3 consists of 17 residues. J gave up 2 bases and V 4 bases, and 8 bases lay outside the gene matches. CDR3 loop: CAWTLGTGVTGANVLTF. CDR3 coding DNA: TGTGCCTGGACCTTAGGGACAGGGGTGACTGGGGCCAACGTCCTGACTTTC.

The V gene is TRBV18, the J gene TRBJ1-1; a weak D match, TRBD1 (5 bases). V dropped 6 bases and J dropped 2 bases, with 10 bases sitting between them. CDR1 and CDR2 (germline): KGHSH, LQKENI. The CDR3 is 13 amino acids. Written as DNA, the CDR3 is TGTGCCAGCTCGCCCGGGACTAACACTGAAGCTTTCTTT. Its protein product is CASSPGTNTEAFF.

The V and J genes are TRBV7-3 and TRBJ2-7; possibly TRBD1 for D (6 bases). CDR3 length: 14 residues. Trimming pared 5 bases from V and 5 bases from J, leaving 16 bases between. Germline V CDR1 and CDR2: SGHTA, FQGTGA. CDR3 coding DNA: TGTGCCAGCAGCCCGGGACAAGCCCGGGACGAGCAGTACTTC. This gives the protein CASSPGQARDEQYF.

The rearrangement links TRBV27 to TRBJ1-5; D gene unclear. The CDR3 runs to 13 residues. The V and J ends lost 10 bases and 3 bases respectively, with 13 bases between them. The germline gives CDR1 MNHEY, CDR2 SMNVEV (reference sequence). CDR3 coding DNA: TGTGCCACCAGGCCCGGGAACAATCAGCCCCAGCATTTT. Translating it yields CATRPGNNQPQHF.

The chain uses TRBV9 and TRBJ2-2; D is unresolved. This CDR3 is 14 amino acids long. V was cut by 0 bases and J by 7 bases, with 10 bases left in between. CDR1 is SGDLS, CDR2 YYNGEE, per germline. The DNA of the CDR3 is TGTGCCAGCAGCGTAGACACCGTTTACGGGGAGCTGTTTTTT. Translation: CASSVDTVYGELFF.

The rearrangement joins TRBV6-5 to TRBJ2-1; the D is unclear. The V and J ends lost 3 bases and 2 bases respectively, with 11 bases between them. This CDR3 is built from 15 residues. Germline loops: CDR1 MNHEY, CDR2 SVGAGI. CDR3 in DNA: TGTGCCAGCAGTTATGGGCTGGGCCCCTACAATGAGCAGTTCTTC. Its translation: CASSYGLGPYNEQFF.

The chain is built from TRBV27 and TRBJ2-7; tentative D call: TRBD2 (6 bases). Germline assignment: CDR1 MNHEY and CDR2 SMNVEV (reference sequence). The CDR3 covers 14 residues. V dropped 5 bases and J dropped 3 bases, with 14 bases sitting between them. This CDR3 reads CASSPRLEGYEQYF. The CDR3 DNA follows: TGTGCCAGCAGTCCCCGACTAGAAGGCTACGAGCAGTACTTC.

The chain is built from TRBV30 and TRBJ2-7; D unresolved. Trimming pared 5 bases from V and 0 bases from J, leaving 26 bases between. CDR1 GTSNPN and CDR2 SVGIG come from the germline V gene (reference sequence). This CDR3 is 18 amino acids long. CDR3 nucleotides: TGTGCCTGGGGTACAATCGAACAGCTAAATTTGAGCTCCTACGAGCAGTACTTC. This encodes CAWGTIEQLNLSSYEQYF.

The gene calls are TRBV6-1 and TRBJ2-7; 11 bases fit TRBD1. The CDR3 spans 15 residues. CDR1 MNHNS and CDR2 SASEGT come from the germline V gene. V trimming: 3 bases; J trimming: 4 bases; junction bases outside the gene matches: 5. As DNA, the CDR3 is TGTGCCAGCAGTGAGGGACAGGGGGGGTTTTACGAGCAGTACTTC. Its protein is CASSEGQGGFYEQYF.

In DNA form, the CDR3 reads TGTGCCAGCAGTTTATCGTCCCCGACGGGATATGGCTACACCTTC. This encodes CASSLSSPTGYGYTF. The chain combines TRBV27 with TRBJ1-2; D gene unclear. Trimming pared 0 bases from V and 5 bases from J, leaving 13 bases between. Germline CDR1 and CDR2: MNHEY and SMNVEV (reference sequence). The CDR3 sequence is 15 residues long.

A few counts support this clone. The rearrangement links TRBV30 to TRBJ1-2, with D perhaps TRBD1 (5 bases). V was clipped by 2 bases and J by 4 bases, with 11 bases between them. The CDR3 spans 13 residues. The germline V gene encodes CDR1 GTSNPN and CDR2 SVGIG (reference sequence). The CDR3 region is CAWSLGVSYGYTF. The CDR3, as DNA: TGTGCCTGGAGTCTAGGGGTGAGCTATGGCTACACCTTC.

The V gene is TRBV3-1 (or the pseudogene TRBV3-2), the J gene TRBJ2-5; 13 nucleotides agree with TRBD2. Germline CDR1 LGHDT, CDR2 YNNKEL (reference sequence). Losses at the gene ends were 4 bases for V and 5 bases for J; bases not matched to a gene: 4. This CDR3 has 15 residues. The CDR3 sequence is CASSPGLAGAETQYF. DNA of the CDR3: TGTGCCAGCAGCCCAGGACTAGCGGGGGCCGAGACCCAGTACTTC.

The V gene is TRBV6-6, the J gene TRBJ2-1, with TRBD2 matching over 10 bases. J lost 5 bases, V lost 2 bases, and 6 bases had no gene match. The CDR3 runs 16 residues. Germline values: CDR1 MNHNY, CDR2 SVGAGI (reference sequence). The CDR3 nucleotides read TGTGCCAGCAGTTACGCTGAGCGGGAGGGTGACAATGAGCAGTTCTTC. As protein: CASSYAEREGDNEQFF.

The chain recombines TRBV7-8 with TRBJ2-2; TRBD2 is a possible D gene (6 bases). CDR1 is SGHVS, CDR2 FQNEAQ, per germline. Trimming took off 5 bases at V and 5 bases at J, with 21 bases between the two ends. The CDR3 has 17 residues. CDR3 residues: CASSQTNPGLRTGELFF. In DNA, the CDR3 is TGTGCCAGCAGCCAAACGAACCCGGGACTGCGGACCGGGGAGCTGTTTTTT. The complete variable domain, with remaining parts taken from reference TRBV7-8 and TRBJ2-2, reads GAGVSQSPRYKVAKRGQDVALRCDPISGHVSLFWYQQALGQGPEFLTYFQNEAQLDKSGLPSDRFFAERPEGSVSTLKIQRTQQEDSAVYLCASSQTNPGLRTGELFFGEGSRLTVL.

This chain joins TRBV13 and TRBJ2-5, with D possibly matching TRBD1 (5 bases). V lost 4 bases to trimming and J lost 7 bases, with 16 bases between them. Germline CDR1 and CDR2: PRHDT and FYEKMQ (reference sequence). The length of the CDR3 is 14 residues. The CDR3 region has the DNA TGTGCCAGCAGCTCTACAGGTACCGGGTGGACCCAGTACTTC. It translates to CASSSTGTGWTQYF.